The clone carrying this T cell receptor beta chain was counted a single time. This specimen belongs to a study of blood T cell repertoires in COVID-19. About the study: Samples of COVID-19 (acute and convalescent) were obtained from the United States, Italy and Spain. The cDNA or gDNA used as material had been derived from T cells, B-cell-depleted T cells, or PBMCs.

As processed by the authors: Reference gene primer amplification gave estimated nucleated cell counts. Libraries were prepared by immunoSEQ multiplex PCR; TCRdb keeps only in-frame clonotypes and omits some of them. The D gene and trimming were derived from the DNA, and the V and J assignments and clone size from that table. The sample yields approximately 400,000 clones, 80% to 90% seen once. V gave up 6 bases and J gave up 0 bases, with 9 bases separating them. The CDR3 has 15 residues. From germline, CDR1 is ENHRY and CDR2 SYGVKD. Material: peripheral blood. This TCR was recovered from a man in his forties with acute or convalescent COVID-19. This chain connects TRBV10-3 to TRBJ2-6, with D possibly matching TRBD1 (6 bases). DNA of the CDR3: TGTGCCATCAGGGACAGTCGCTCTGGGGCCAACGTCCTGACTTTC. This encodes CAIRDSRSGANVLTF.